One T cell receptor (beta chain) is described in this entry. As handled by the study authors: Reference gene primer amplification in the assay estimated nucleated cell counts. The protocol was immunoSEQ multiplex PCR, while the TCRdb copy is restricted to in-frame clones and leaves out a portion. V and J calls and clone size come straight from that table; D and trimming were deduced from the DNA. In the table there are just over 650,000 clones, 75% to 90% of which are singletons. The data stem from a study of blood T cell repertoires in COVID-19. Study summary: There were acute and convalescent COVID-19 samples, and they came from the United States, Italy and Spain. Sample material is recorded as cDNA or gDNA derived from T cells, B-cell-depleted T cells, or PBMCs.

Germline loops: CDR1 SGDLS, CDR2 YYNGEE. V shed 3 bases and J shed 10 bases, with 14 bases lying between them. The length of the CDR3 is 13 residues. This clonotype originated in a woman aged 18 to 35 with acute or convalescent COVID-19. Sequenced material: peripheral blood. The chain links TRBV9 to TRBJ2-1, with D possibly matching TRBD1 (6 bases). The CDR3 DNA follows: TGTGCCAGCAGCGCCCCGACCGGGACAGAGCAGTTCTTC. Amino acid sequence: CASSAPTGTEQFF.